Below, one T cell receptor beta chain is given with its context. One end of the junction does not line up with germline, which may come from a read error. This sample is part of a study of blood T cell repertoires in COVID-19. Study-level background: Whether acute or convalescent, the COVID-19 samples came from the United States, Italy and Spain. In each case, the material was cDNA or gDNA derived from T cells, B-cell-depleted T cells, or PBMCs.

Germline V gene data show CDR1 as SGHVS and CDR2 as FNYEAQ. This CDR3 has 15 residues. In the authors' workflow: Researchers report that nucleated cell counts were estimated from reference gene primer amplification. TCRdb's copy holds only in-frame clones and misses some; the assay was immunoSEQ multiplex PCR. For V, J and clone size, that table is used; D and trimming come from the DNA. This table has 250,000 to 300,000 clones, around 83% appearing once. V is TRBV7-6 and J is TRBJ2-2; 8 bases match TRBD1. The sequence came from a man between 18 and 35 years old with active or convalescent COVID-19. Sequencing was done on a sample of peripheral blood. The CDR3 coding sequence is TGTGCCAGCAGCTTACAGGGGGCGAACACCGGGGAGTTGTTTTTT. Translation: CASSLQGANTGELFF.